This paragraph reports one T cell receptor (beta chain). The data derive from a study of blood T cell repertoires in COVID-19. Study as a whole: Researchers got acute and convalescent COVID-19 samples from the United States, Italy and Spain. PBMCs, B-cell-depleted T cells, or T cells were the source of the cDNA or gDNA that made up the material.

The CDR3 runs 15 residues. Germline CDR1 reads KGHDR; CDR2 reads SFDVKD. Losses at the gene ends were 2 bases for V and 5 bases for J; bases not matched to a gene: 2. Per the original data handling: The authors estimated nucleated cell counts from reference gene primer amplification. Data came from immunoSEQ multiplex PCR; TCRdb stores just in-frame clones and leaves some out. V, J and clone size are taken as reported in that table, and D and trimming were inferred from the DNA itself. The sample consists of 310,000 or so clones, 80% to 90% of them appearing once. The sequenced sample consisted of peripheral blood. The chain employs TRBV24-1 and TRBJ2-2, with 9 bases aligning to TRBD1. This clonotype was obtained from a man in his forties or fifties with active or convalescent COVID-19. The CDR3 loop is CATSDWGQGTGELFF. DNA of the CDR3: TGTGCCACCAGTGATTGGGGACAGGGAACCGGGGAGCTGTTTTTT.